This TCR beta chain was recovered during a study of identical twins. Overall study findings and caveats: Surplus twin overlap in beta out-of-frame sequences was less pronounced. Researchers reported excess low generation probability among twin-shared out-of-frame alpha sequences. Cord blood's abundant beta clonotypes had fewer insertions, unlike memory repertoires.

To note about this clonotype: Its antigen is currently unknown.

TCRdb ran MiXCR on the 5' RACE reads and lists one entry per CDR3 protein. The data hold roughly 280,000 distinct CDR3 sequences, with nearly 9.5% observed a single time. The CDR3 sequence is 20 residues long. Trimming took 0 bases from V and 0 from J, leaving 20 bases between them. The same data also went into a second study, on yellow fever vaccine responses in identical twins.

J is TRBJ2-2 and V is TRBV23-1; the D gene is possibly TRBD2 (7 bases). TRBV23-1 is recorded as an ORF, its role being uncertain. This TCR was recovered from a woman under 30 in good health. The sequenced sample consisted of CD8+ T cells sorted from blood. The CDR3 nucleotides read TGCGCCAGCAGTCAATCGGGAGGGACACCTTCGTCCTCGAACACCGGGGAGCTGTTTTTT. Translated, it gives CASSQSGGTPSSSNTGELFF.